The 25 T cell receptor beta chains listed next were all sequenced from one sample in a study of control samples from healthy donors and cancer patients. Sequenced by immunoSEQ multiplex PCR; TCRdb stores in-frame clones only, minus some. The profile shows around 250,000 clones, about 80% of them singletons. The sequenced sample was PBMCs. The receptor set was obtained from a woman aged 55-69 years with lung cancer.

J is TRBJ1-2 and V is TRBV19; the D gene is possibly TRBD1 (5 bases). The CDR3 sequence is 14 residues long. Trimming took 2 bases from V and 5 from J, leaving 12 bases between them. The germline gives CDR1 LNHDA, CDR2 SQIVND (reference sequence). CDR3 loop: CASSIRAGTYGYTF. CDR3 coding DNA: TGTGCCAGTAGTATACGTGCAGGGACTTATGGCTACACCTTC.

The chain joins TRBV6-1 to TRBJ2-2; D is uncertain. The germline gives CDR1 MNHNS, CDR2 SASEGT. The CDR3 is 12 amino acids. Trimming shortened V by 3 bases and J by 1 base, and 0 bases separated the two germline ends. The CDR3 loop is CASSENTGELFF. The DNA for the CDR3 is TGTGCCAGCAGTGAGAACACCGGGGAGCTGTTTTTT.

This chain uses TRBV27 with TRBJ1-5, with D hard to call. This CDR3 spans 15 amino acids. V lost 2 bases and J 4 bases, leaving 12 bases between the germline ends. Germline CDR1 reads MNHEY; CDR2 reads SMNVEV (reference sequence). This CDR3 is CASSLGQRANQPQHF. CDR3 DNA sequence: TGTGCCAGCAGTTTAGGCCAGAGGGCTAATCAGCCCCAGCATTTT.

The rearrangement links TRBV10-3 to TRBJ1-2, with 7 nucleotides matching TRBD1. The CDR3 length is 13 residues. The junction had 12 bases not matched to a gene; V was cut back by 10 bases and J by 7 bases. Germline CDR1 and CDR2: ENHRY and SYGVKD. The CDR3, as DNA: TGTGCCAGCGAGGGGGCGCGGGGTTCTGGCTACACCTTC. It codes for CASEGARGSGYTF.

The rearrangement uses TRBV2 and TRBJ2-5, with D hard to call. V lost 4 bases and J 2 bases, leaving 14 bases between the germline ends. The CDR3 consists of 15 residues. In germline, CDR1 is SNHLY, CDR2 FYNNEI. The CDR3 DNA reads as TGTGCCAGCAGTGTCCGCCAAGTAGCTCAAGAGACCCAGTACTTC. Its translation is CASSVRQVAQETQYF.

This rearrangement joins TRBV6-5 to TRBJ1-2; TRBD1 matches 10 bases. Germline V gene data show CDR1 as MNHEY and CDR2 as SVGAGI. CDR3 length: 14 amino acids. Losses at the gene ends were 7 bases for V and 6 bases for J; bases not matched to a gene: 8. CDR3 DNA: TGTGCCAGCATTCCGGGACAGGGGAGTCATGGCTACACCTTC. Translated: CASIPGQGSHGYTF.

The V call is TRBV28, the J call TRBJ1-2; 7 bases line up with TRBD1. The CDR3 spans 15 residues. The V segment lost 5 bases and the J segment 7 bases; nucleotides outside the gene matches: 13. Germline V lookup: CDR1 MDHEN, CDR2 SYDVKM. Here the CDR3 DNA reads TGTGCCAGCAGTCCCTGGGACAGCTCTACCGTTGGCTACACCTTC. It codes for CASSPWDSSTVGYTF.

The chain employs TRBV6-1 and TRBJ1-2; D unclear. The CDR3 is 15 residues long. V gave up 3 bases and J gave up 5 bases, with 16 bases separating them. The germline CDR1 and CDR2 sequences are MNHNS and SASEGT. CDR3 sequence reads: CASSELYWQSYGYTF. The CDR3 bases are TGTGCCAGCAGTGAGTTGTACTGGCAGAGTTATGGCTACACCTTC.

This chain joins TRBV5-4 and TRBJ2-5; 9 bases map to TRBD1. With V trimmed by 4 bases and J by 3 bases, 4 bases remained unmatched. The length of the CDR3 is 14 residues. Germline CDR1 and CDR2: SGHNT and YYREEE (reference sequence). The CDR3 region has the DNA TGTGCCAGCAGCGTGCGGACAGGGGAAGAGACCCAGTACTTC. Its translation is CASSVRTGEETQYF.

The chain carries TRBV5-6 and TRBJ2-7; D not certain. V was cut by 2 bases and J by 4 bases, with 7 bases left in between. Germline assignment: CDR1 SGHDT and CDR2 YYEEEE. The CDR3 spans 12 residues. The CDR3 bases are TGTGCCAGCAGCTTATACGGATACGAGCAGTACTTC. It yields the protein CASSLYGYEQYF.

V usage is TRBV19 and J usage is TRBJ1-3, with 7 bases that match TRBD1. Germline-derived CDR1 and CDR2 are LNHDA and SQIVND (reference sequence). Trimming cost V 7 bases and J 4 bases; bases outside gene matches: 10. This CDR3 has 15 residues. The CDR3 sequence: CASIPTGTFGNTIYF. Here the CDR3 DNA reads TGTGCCAGTATCCCGACAGGGACCTTCGGAAACACCATATATTTT.

About this clone: This may arise from a read error, as a much more abundant clone is one base away. Other DNA variants within this sample encode the same CDR3. The V and J genes are TRBV28 and TRBJ1-2; a possible D gene is TRBD1 (5 bases). Germline CDR1 MDHEN, CDR2 SYDVKM. CDR3 size: 14 residues. The CDR3 bases are TGTGCCAGCAGGACAGAAATGGACCTGCATGGCTATACCTTC. This gives the protein CASRTEMDLHGYTF.

The chain has TRBV18 and TRBJ1-2; D gene ambiguous. CDR3 length: 14 amino acids. Per the germline V gene, CDR1 is KGHSH and CDR2 is LQKENI. V gave up 4 bases and J gave up 3 bases, with 12 bases separating them. Here the CDR3 reads CASSLGPYDYGYTF. CDR3 in DNA: TGTGCCAGCTCACTCGGTCCTTACGACTATGGCTACACCTTC.

The V and J genes are TRBV7-8 and TRBJ1-4; tentative D call: TRBD1 (5 bases). V dropped 0 bases and J dropped 3 bases, with 14 bases sitting between them. In germline, CDR1 is SGHVS, CDR2 FQNEAQ. The CDR3 loop spans 17 amino acids. CDR3 coding DNA: TGTGCCAGCAGCTTAGCGGAAGTCAGGGCGGCTAATGAAAAACTGTTTTTT. Protein: CASSLAEVRAANEKLFF.

V and J are TRBV2 and TRBJ2-2; TRBD2 matches at 8 bases. Per the germline V gene, CDR1 is SNHLY and CDR2 is FYNNEI. This CDR3 spans 16 amino acids. V trimming: 2 bases; J trimming: 6 bases; junction bases outside the gene matches: 8. The DNA of the CDR3 is TGTGCCAGCAGTGAAAGGGGCGGGAGGACGGCCGGGGAGCTGTTTTTT. Translating it yields CASSERGGRTAGELFF.

The table lists this clone with a few counts. CDR3 bases: TGTGCCAGCAGTCCGACCGGGACACTTGATGGCTACACCTTC. Translating gives CASSPTGTLDGYTF. The chain carries TRBV6-6 and TRBJ1-2, with D possibly being TRBD1 (6 bases). V was shortened by 5 bases and J by 6 bases, with 16 bases between the two germline ends. The CDR3 runs 14 residues. Per germline, CDR1 MNHNY and CDR2 SVGAGI (reference sequence).

The V and J genes are TRBV2 and TRBJ1-1; TRBD1 aligns across 9 bases. The germline V gene has CDR1 SNHLY and CDR2 FYNNEI. This CDR3 contains 15 residues. V trimming: 8 bases; J trimming: 4 bases; junction bases outside the gene matches: 11. The CDR3, as DNA: TGTGCCAGCCGGGGACAGGGCGGCGTGGGCACTGAAGCTTTCTTT. Amino acid sequence: CASRGQGGVGTEAFF.

A single count supports this clone. The CDR3 here is CASTLDVLAGELFF. In DNA form, the CDR3 reads TGTGCCAGCACGCTCGACGTTTTGGCCGGGGAGCTGTTTTTT. V and J are TRBV6-5 and TRBJ2-2, with D hard to call. The CDR3 loop spans 14 amino acids. The V end was cut by 7 bases, the J end by 6 bases, with 15 bases between. In germline, CDR1 is MNHEY, CDR2 SVGAGI.

V is TRBV6-2 or TRBV6-3 and J is TRBJ2-3; 9 bases line up with TRBD2. Unmatched junction bases numbered 7, after V lost 4 bases and J lost 2 bases. Germline CDR1 reads MNHEY; CDR2 reads SVGEGT. This CDR3 is built from 16 residues. The CDR3 DNA sequence: TGTGCCAGCAGTTTAGGACTAGCGAAATACACAGATACGCAGTATTTT. Translating gives CASSLGLAKYTDTQYF.

The chain employs TRBV6-1 and TRBJ1-1, with D perhaps matching TRBD1 (5 bases). The CDR3 is 13 residues long. The V end lost 3 bases, the J end lost 0 bases, and 5 bases lay between the germline ends. Germline V gene sequence: CDR1 MNHNS, CDR2 SASEGT. The CDR3 reads CASSDRVNTEAFF. The CDR3, as DNA: TGTGCCAGCAGTGACAGGGTGAACACTGAAGCTTTCTTT.

J is TRBJ1-1 and V is TRBV6-6; D gene uncertain. Trimming stripped 7 bases from V and 4 bases from J, with 10 bases between. The CDR3 totals 12 residues. Germline V gene lookup returns CDR1 MNHNY and CDR2 SVGAGI (reference sequence). In nucleotides, the CDR3 is TGTGCCAGCACTCAATGGGTCACTGAAGCTTTCTTT. Its translation is CASTQWVTEAFF.

This chain uses TRBV19 with TRBJ2-2; no definite D call. CDR3 length equals 12 residues. Germline values: CDR1 LNHDA, CDR2 SQIVND (reference sequence). Between the trimmed V and J ends, which lost 6 bases and 6 bases, there was a span of 8 bases. CDR3 DNA: TGTGCCAGTAGCGGACGAGCCGGGGAGCTGTTTTTT. Its protein is CASSGRAGELFF. The variable domain in full, completed from reference TRBV19 and TRBJ2-2, reads DGGITQSPKYLFRKEGQNVTLSCEQNLNHDAMYWYRQDPGQGLRLIYYSQIVNDFQKGDIAEGYSVSREKKESFPLTVTSAQKNPTAFYLCASSGRAGELFFGEGSRLTVL.

The chain links TRBV28 to TRBJ1-6; TRBD1 matches at 9 bases. V trimming: 10 bases; J trimming: 7 bases; junction bases outside the gene matches: 14. Germline lookup yields CDR1 MDHEN and CDR2 SYDVKM. The CDR3 consists of 16 residues. CDR3 nucleotide sequence: TGTGCCACCTTGTCGGGACAGGGTTTAGGAAATTCACCCCTCCACTTT. Translated, it gives CATLSGQGLGNSPLHF.

The sample holds many counts of this clone. This chain connects TRBV5-6 to TRBJ2-7, with 8 positions matching TRBD1. In germline, CDR1 is SGHDT, CDR2 YYEEEE. The CDR3 extends over 16 amino acids. V lost 4 bases, J lost 4 bases, and 13 bases stayed unmatched. As DNA, the CDR3 is TGTGCCAGCAGCAGAATATGGCAGGGGGCAAAGTACGAGCAGTACTTC. Translation gives CASSRIWQGAKYEQYF.

J is TRBJ2-3 and V is TRBV5-1, with TRBD2 matching 15 bases. V lost 4 bases to trimming and J lost 4 bases; unmatched junction nucleotides: 16. Germline CDR1 is SGHRS and CDR2 is YFSETQ. The CDR3 consists of 20 residues. The CDR3 nucleotides are TGCGCCAGCAGCATCGGGACTAGCGGGGGGCCCTCGGGAGCCCCAGATACGCAGTATTTT. Amino acids: CASSIGTSGGPSGAPDTQYF.